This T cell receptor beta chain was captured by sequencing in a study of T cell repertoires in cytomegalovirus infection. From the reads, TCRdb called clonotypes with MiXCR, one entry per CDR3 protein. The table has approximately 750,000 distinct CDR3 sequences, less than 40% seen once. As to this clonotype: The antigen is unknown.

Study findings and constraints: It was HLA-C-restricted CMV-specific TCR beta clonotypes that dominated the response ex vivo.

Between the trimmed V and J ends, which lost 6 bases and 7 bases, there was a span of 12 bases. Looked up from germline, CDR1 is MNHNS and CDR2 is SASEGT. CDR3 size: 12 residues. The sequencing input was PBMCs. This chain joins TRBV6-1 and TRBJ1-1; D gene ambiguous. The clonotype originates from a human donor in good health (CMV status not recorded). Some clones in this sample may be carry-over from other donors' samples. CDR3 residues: CASSRPGREAFF. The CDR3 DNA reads TGTGCCAGCAGCCGACCGGGCCGTGAAGCTTTCTTT.